This entry describes one TCR beta chain. The junction departs from germline at one end; a sequencing error may be responsible. Assay used: immunoSEQ multiplex PCR; TCRdb lists only in-frame clones, some missing. In the table there are 200,000 to 300,000 clones, around 90% of which are singletons. This specimen comes from a study of blood T cell repertoires in COVID-19. The CDR3 has 17 amino acids. Per the germline V gene, CDR1 is SGHNT and CDR2 is YYREEE (reference sequence). The clonotype was recovered from a woman in her thirties or forties who had been exposed to COVID-19. The rearrangement links TRBV5-4 to TRBJ1-2, with D tentatively TRBD1 (5 bases). The sequencing input was PBMCs or T cells enriched from blood (not recorded which). This chain's CDR3 is CASSLGQGNLIGDGYTF. CDR3 coding DNA: TGTGCCAGCAGTTTGGGGCAGGGAAACCTAATCGGAGATGGCTACACCTTC.